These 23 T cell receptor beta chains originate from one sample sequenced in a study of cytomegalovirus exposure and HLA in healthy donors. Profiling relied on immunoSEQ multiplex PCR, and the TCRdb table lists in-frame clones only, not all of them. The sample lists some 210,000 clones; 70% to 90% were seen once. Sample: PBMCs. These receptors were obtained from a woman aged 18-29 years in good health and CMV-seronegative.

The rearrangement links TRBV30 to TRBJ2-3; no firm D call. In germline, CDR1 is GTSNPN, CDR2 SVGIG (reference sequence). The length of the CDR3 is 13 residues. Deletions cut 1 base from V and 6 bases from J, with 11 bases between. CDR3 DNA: TGTGCCTGGAGTGGTTTCGGTGGGGATACGCAGTATTTT. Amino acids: CAWSGFGGDTQYF.

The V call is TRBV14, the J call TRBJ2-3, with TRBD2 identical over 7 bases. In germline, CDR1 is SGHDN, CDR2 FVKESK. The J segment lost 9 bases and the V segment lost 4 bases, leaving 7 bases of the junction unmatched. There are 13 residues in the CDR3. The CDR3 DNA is TGTGCCAGCAGCCCAATCGACGGGGGGACGCAGTATTTT. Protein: CASSPIDGGTQYF.

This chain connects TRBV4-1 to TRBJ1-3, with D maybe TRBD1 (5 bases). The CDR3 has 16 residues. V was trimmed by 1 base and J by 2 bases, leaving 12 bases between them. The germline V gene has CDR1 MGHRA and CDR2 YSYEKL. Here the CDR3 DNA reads TGCGCCAGCAGCCAAGTGGGCAGGGAGGCTGGAAACACCATATATTTT. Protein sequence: CASSQVGREAGNTIYF.

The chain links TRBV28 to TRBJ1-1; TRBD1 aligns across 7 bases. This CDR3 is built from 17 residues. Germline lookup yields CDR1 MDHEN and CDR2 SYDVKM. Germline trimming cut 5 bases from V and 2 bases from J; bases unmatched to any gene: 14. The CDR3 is CASSQQVVRQGNTEAFF. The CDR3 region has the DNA TGTGCCAGCAGTCAACAAGTCGTTAGACAGGGTAACACTGAAGCTTTCTTT.

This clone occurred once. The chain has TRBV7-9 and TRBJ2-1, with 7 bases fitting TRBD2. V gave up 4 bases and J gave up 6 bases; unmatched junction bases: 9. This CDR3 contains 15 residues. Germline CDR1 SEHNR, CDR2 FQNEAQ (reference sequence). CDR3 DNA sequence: TGTGCCAGCAGCTCCGGGACTATGGTTTTCAATGAGCAGTTCTTC. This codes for CASSSGTMVFNEQFF.

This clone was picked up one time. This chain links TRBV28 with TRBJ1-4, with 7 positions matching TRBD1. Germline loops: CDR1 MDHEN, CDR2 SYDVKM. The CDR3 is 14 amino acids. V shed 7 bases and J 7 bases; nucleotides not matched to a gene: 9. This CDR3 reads CASIRAGGSEKLFF. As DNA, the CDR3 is TGTGCCAGCATTCGGGCAGGGGGTAGTGAAAAACTGTTTTTT. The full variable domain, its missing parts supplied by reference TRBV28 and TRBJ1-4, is DVKVTQSSRYLVKRTGEKVFLECVQDMDHENMFWYRQDPGLGLRLIYFSYDVKMKEKGDIPEGYSVSREKKERFSLILESASTNQTSMYLCASIRAGGSEKLFFGSGTQLSVL.

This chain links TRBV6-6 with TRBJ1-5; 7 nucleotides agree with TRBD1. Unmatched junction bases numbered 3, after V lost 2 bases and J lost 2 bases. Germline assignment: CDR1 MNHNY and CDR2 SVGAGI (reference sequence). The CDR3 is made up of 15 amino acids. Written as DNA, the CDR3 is TGTGCCAGCAGTTACCTAGGGACAGGCAATCAGCCCCAGCATTTT. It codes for CASSYLGTGNQPQHF.

In DNA form, the CDR3 reads TGTGCCTGGAGTGAGGATTTAGCTAACTATGGCTACACCTTC. Translating it yields CAWSEDLANYGYTF. The rearrangement links TRBV30 to TRBJ1-2; D is ambiguous. The V gene's germline CDR1 is GTSNPN and CDR2 SVGIG (reference sequence). Trimming pared 1 base from V and 0 bases from J, leaving 9 bases between. The CDR3 has 14 residues.

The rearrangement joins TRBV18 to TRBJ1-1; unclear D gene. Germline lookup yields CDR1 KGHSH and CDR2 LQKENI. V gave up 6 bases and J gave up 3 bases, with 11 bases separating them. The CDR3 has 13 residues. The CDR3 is CASSAVDYTEAFF. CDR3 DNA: TGTGCCAGCTCCGCGGTAGACTACACTGAAGCTTTCTTT.

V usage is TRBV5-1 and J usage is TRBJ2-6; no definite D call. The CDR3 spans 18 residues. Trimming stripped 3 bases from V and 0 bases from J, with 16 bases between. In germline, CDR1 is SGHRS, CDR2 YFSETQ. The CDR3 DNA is TGCGCCAGCAGCTCCCTGAGAGACCTTAGCTCTGGGGCCAACGTCCTGACTTTC. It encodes CASSSLRDLSSGANVLTF.

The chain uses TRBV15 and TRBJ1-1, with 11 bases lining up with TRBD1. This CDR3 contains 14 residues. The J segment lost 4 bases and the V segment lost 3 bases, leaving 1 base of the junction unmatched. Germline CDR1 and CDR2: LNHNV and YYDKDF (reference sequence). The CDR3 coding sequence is TGTGCCACCAGCAGTGGGACAGGGGGCACTGAAGCTTTCTTT. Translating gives CATSSGTGGTEAFF. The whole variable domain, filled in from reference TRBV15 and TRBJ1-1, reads DAMVIQNPRYQVTQFGKPVTLSCSQTLNHNVMYWYQQKSSQAPKLLFHYYDKDFNNEADTPDNFQSRRPNTSFCFLDIRSPGLGDTAMYLCATSSGTGGTEAFFGQGTRLTVV.

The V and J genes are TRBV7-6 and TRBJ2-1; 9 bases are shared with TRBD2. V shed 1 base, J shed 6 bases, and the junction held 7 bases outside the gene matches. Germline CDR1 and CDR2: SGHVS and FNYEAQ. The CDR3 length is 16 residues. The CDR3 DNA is TGTGCCAGCAGCTTAGACGCTAGCGGGGTTCGCAATGAGCAGTTCTTC. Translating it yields CASSLDASGVRNEQFF.

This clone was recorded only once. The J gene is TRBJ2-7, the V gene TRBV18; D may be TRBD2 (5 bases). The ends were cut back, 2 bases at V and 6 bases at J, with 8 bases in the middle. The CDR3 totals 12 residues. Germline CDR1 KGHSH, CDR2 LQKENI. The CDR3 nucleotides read TGTGCCAGCTCACCATCCCGGGGCGAGCAGTACTTC. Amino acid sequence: CASSPSRGEQYF.

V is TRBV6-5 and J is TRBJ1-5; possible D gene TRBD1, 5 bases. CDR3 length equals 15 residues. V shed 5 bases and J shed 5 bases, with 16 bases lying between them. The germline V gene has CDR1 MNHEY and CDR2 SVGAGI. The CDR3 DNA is TGTGCCAGCAGTCCAGGCCCCACAGGCTATCAGCCCCAGCATTTT. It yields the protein CASSPGPTGYQPQHF.

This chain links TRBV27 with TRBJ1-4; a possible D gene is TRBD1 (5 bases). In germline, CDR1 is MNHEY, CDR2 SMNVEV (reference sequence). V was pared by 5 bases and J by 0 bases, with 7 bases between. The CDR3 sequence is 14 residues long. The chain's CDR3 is CASSMTATNEKLFF. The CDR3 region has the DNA TGTGCCAGCAGTATGACAGCAACTAATGAAAAACTGTTTTTT.

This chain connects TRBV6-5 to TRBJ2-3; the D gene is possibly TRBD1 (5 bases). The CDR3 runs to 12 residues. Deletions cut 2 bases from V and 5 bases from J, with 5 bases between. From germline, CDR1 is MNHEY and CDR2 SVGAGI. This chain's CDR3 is CASSYQGDTQYF. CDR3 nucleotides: TGTGCCAGCAGTTACCAGGGAGATACGCAGTATTTT.

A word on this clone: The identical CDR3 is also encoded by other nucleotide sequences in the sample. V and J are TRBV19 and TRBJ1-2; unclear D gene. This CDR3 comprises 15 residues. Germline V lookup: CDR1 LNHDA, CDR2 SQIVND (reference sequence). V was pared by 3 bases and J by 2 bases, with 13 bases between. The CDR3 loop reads CASSIGGRRNYGYTF. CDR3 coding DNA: TGTGCCAGTAGTATCGGCGGCCGGAGAAACTATGGCTACACCTTC.

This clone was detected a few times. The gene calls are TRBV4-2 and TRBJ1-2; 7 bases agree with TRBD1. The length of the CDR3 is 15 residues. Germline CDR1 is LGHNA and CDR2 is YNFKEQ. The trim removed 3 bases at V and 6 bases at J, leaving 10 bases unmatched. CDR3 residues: CASSHAGQVWNGYTF. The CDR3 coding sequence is TGTGCCAGCAGCCACGCCGGACAGGTTTGGAATGGCTACACCTTC.

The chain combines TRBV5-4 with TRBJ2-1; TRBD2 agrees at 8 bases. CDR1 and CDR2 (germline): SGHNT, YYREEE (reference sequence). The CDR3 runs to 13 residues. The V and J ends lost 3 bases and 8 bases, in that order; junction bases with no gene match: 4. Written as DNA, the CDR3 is TGTGCCAGCAGCTCCGGACTAGCCGATGAGCAGTTCTTC. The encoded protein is CASSSGLADEQFF.

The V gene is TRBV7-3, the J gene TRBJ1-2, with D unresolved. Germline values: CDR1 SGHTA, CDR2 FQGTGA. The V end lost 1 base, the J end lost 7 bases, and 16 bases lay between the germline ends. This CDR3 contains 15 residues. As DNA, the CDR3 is TGTGCCAGCAGCTTAAAACCGGGTATGCCCTCTGGCTACACCTTC. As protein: CASSLKPGMPSGYTF.

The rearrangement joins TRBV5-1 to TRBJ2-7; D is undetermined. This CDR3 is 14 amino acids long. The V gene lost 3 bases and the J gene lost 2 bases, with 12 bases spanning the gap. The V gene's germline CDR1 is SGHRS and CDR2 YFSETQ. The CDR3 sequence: CASSSLGRPYEQYF. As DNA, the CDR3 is TGCGCCAGCAGCTCGTTGGGTAGGCCCTACGAGCAGTACTTC.

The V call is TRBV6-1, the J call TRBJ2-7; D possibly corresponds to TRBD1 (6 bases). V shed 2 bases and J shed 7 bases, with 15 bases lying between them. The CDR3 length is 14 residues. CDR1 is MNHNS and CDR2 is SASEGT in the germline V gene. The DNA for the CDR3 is TGTGCCAGCAGTGAACTTGGGGGCACGGGGGAGCAGTACTTC. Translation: CASSELGGTGEQYF.

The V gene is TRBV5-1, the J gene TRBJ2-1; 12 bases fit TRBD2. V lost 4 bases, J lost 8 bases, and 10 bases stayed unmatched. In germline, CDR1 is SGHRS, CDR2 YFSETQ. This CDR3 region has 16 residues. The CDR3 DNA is TGCGCCAGCAGCGGGGGACTAGCGGGCTTGGACGATGAGCAGTTCTTC. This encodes CASSGGLAGLDDEQFF.